The clone carrying this T cell receptor beta chain showed up many times. Its antigen remains unidentified. Germline-derived CDR1 and CDR2 are GTSNPN and SVGIG (reference sequence). The CDR3 contains 15 residues. With V trimmed by 2 bases and J by 7 bases, 5 bases remained unmatched. For TCR beta, libraries came from iRepertoire HTBI primers and Arm-PCR of CDR3 regions. TCRdb re-derived calls from the multiplex PCR reads in MiXCR, one entry per CDR3 protein. Counted here are a few hundred thousand distinct CDR3 sequences, roughly a fifth occurring once; the ten biggest clones make up approximately 12%. This entry is derived from a study of regulatory T cells in long-lasting Graves disease. As for time point: newly diagnosed GD, antithyroid drugs for less than 3 months. Generation of the TCR library employed RNA extracted from PBMCs. Those enrolled as patients came out of an endocrinology department in Xi'an, China.

Regarding the study as a whole: Persistent disease samples used TRBV28, TRBJ1-2 and TRBJ2-5 preferentially. Persistent patients had a count of shared public clonotypes (about 2,700) that exceeded that of new patients (around 910).

The same data also went into a second study, on T cells in Graves' hyperthyroidism and ophthalmopathy. That paper notes: When the TCR CDR3 underwent first-round RT-PCR, the HTBI primer set was used.

The specimen comprised peripheral blood mononuclear cells (PBMCs), sampled at new diagnosis, from a patient treated with antithyroid drugs. The origin of this receptor is a woman aged 30 to 39 with Graves disease. The gene calls are TRBV30 and TRBJ1-4; 12 bases align to TRBD1. The CDR3 DNA sequence: TGTGCCTGGAGTATGGGACAGGGGGCTGGTGAAAAACTGTTTTTT. This encodes CAWSMGQGAGEKLFF.